These 9 T cell receptor beta chains were sequenced from one sample in a study of control samples from healthy donors and cancer patients. This table comes from immunoSEQ multiplex PCR, and its TCRdb copy is limited to in-frame clones, with some not included. The top ten hold more than 6% of the sample, which has 400,000 to 500,000 clones, 80% to 95% seen once. The sample consisted of PBMCs. These receptors originate from a man aged 35-49 years with head and neck cancer.

The chain couples TRBV7-3 to TRBJ2-3; maybe TRBD2 (5 bases). The CDR3 contains 13 residues. Looked up from germline, CDR1 is SGHTA and CDR2 is FQGTGA. V dropped 5 bases and J dropped 7 bases, with 13 bases sitting between them. CDR3 coding DNA: TGTGCCAGCAGCCTAAGCCGGGGAAATACGCAGTATTTT. Its translation: CASSLSRGNTQYF.

The chain has TRBV28 and TRBJ1-5, with a possible D match to TRBD1 (6 bases). This CDR3 is built from 15 residues. Trimming cost V 10 bases and J 2 bases, with 18 bases left between them. Germline V CDR1 and CDR2: MDHEN, SYDVKM. CDR3: CAIAQRQAGNQPQHF. The CDR3 DNA is TGTGCCATCGCGCAAAGACAGGCTGGCAATCAGCCCCAGCATTTT.

This chain connects TRBV23-1 to TRBJ2-7, with D unclear. TRBV23-1 is classed as an ORF, of uncertain function. The CDR3 is made up of 12 amino acids. With 2 bases removed from V and 2 bases from J, the gap between germline ends came to 4 bases. The DNA of the CDR3 is TGCGCCAGCAGTCAACAGACCTACGAGCAGTACTTC. This sequence encodes CASSQQTYEQYF.

The chain combines TRBV6-5 with TRBJ2-1; 13 positions agree with TRBD2. V lost 4 bases, J lost 10 bases, and 10 bases stayed unmatched. This CDR3 has 16 residues. The V gene's germline CDR1 is MNHEY and CDR2 SVGAGI. The CDR3 here is CASSSPTSGRLGEQFF. CDR3 nucleotides: TGTGCCAGCAGTTCCCCGACTAGCGGGAGGTTGGGGGAGCAGTTCTTC.

The rearrangement joins TRBV19 to TRBJ1-2; no reliable D call. The CDR3 length is 17 residues. Per germline, CDR1 LNHDA and CDR2 SQIVND (reference sequence). The germline V and J ends were trimmed by 4 bases and 3 bases, with 21 bases remaining between them. CDR3 protein: CASSKTIEVGPYYGYTF. DNA for the CDR3: TGTGCCAGTAGTAAGACGATAGAGGTGGGCCCTTACTATGGCTACACCTTC.

As to this clone: This specimen includes other DNA sequences encoding the same CDR3. The V gene is TRBV28, the J gene TRBJ1-5; maybe TRBD1 (5 bases). Looked up from germline, CDR1 is MDHEN and CDR2 is SYDVKM. The CDR3 totals 13 residues. V lost 2 bases and J lost 7, with 9 bases in between. The CDR3 protein is CASSLEGIQPQHF. The DNA for the CDR3 is TGTGCCAGCAGTTTAGAGGGGATACAGCCCCAGCATTTT.

The chain is built from TRBV19 and TRBJ1-5, with 9 bases identical to TRBD1. CDR1 LNHDA and CDR2 SQIVND come from the germline V gene (reference sequence). CDR3 length equals 15 residues. The junction had 6 bases not matched to a gene; V was cut back by 5 bases and J by 4 bases. The CDR3 bases are TGTGCCAGTAGTTGGGGACAGGGTGGAAATCAGCCCCAGCATTTT. Amino acid sequence: CASSWGQGGNQPQHF.

The chain links TRBV9 to TRBJ2-2; 8 bases are a match to TRBD2. Germline CDR1 SGDLS, CDR2 YYNGEE. The J segment lost 7 bases and the V segment lost 0 bases, leaving 11 bases of the junction unmatched. This CDR3 is built from 17 residues. CDR3 protein: CASSVVGSGGPDGELFF. The CDR3 DNA reads as TGTGCCAGCAGCGTAGTCGGCTCGGGAGGGCCTGACGGGGAGCTGTTTTTT.

This chain links TRBV12-5 with TRBJ1-1, with D possibly TRBD1 on 6 matching bases. Germline V gene sequence: CDR1 LGHNT, CDR2 FRNRAP. The CDR3 is 13 amino acids. Trimming shortened V by 6 bases and J by 0 bases, and 8 bases separated the two germline ends. CDR3 nucleotides: TGTGCTAGTGGAGGGGGGATGAACACTGAAGCTTTCTTT. This gives the protein CASGGGMNTEAFF. Using reference TRBV12-5 and TRBJ1-1 for the parts outside the CDR3, the full variable domain is DARVTQTPRHKVTEMGQEVTMRCQPILGHNTVFWYRQTMMQGLELLAYFRNRAPLDDSGMPKDRFSAEMPDATLATLKIQPSEPRDSAVYFCASGGGMNTEAFFGQGTRLTVV.